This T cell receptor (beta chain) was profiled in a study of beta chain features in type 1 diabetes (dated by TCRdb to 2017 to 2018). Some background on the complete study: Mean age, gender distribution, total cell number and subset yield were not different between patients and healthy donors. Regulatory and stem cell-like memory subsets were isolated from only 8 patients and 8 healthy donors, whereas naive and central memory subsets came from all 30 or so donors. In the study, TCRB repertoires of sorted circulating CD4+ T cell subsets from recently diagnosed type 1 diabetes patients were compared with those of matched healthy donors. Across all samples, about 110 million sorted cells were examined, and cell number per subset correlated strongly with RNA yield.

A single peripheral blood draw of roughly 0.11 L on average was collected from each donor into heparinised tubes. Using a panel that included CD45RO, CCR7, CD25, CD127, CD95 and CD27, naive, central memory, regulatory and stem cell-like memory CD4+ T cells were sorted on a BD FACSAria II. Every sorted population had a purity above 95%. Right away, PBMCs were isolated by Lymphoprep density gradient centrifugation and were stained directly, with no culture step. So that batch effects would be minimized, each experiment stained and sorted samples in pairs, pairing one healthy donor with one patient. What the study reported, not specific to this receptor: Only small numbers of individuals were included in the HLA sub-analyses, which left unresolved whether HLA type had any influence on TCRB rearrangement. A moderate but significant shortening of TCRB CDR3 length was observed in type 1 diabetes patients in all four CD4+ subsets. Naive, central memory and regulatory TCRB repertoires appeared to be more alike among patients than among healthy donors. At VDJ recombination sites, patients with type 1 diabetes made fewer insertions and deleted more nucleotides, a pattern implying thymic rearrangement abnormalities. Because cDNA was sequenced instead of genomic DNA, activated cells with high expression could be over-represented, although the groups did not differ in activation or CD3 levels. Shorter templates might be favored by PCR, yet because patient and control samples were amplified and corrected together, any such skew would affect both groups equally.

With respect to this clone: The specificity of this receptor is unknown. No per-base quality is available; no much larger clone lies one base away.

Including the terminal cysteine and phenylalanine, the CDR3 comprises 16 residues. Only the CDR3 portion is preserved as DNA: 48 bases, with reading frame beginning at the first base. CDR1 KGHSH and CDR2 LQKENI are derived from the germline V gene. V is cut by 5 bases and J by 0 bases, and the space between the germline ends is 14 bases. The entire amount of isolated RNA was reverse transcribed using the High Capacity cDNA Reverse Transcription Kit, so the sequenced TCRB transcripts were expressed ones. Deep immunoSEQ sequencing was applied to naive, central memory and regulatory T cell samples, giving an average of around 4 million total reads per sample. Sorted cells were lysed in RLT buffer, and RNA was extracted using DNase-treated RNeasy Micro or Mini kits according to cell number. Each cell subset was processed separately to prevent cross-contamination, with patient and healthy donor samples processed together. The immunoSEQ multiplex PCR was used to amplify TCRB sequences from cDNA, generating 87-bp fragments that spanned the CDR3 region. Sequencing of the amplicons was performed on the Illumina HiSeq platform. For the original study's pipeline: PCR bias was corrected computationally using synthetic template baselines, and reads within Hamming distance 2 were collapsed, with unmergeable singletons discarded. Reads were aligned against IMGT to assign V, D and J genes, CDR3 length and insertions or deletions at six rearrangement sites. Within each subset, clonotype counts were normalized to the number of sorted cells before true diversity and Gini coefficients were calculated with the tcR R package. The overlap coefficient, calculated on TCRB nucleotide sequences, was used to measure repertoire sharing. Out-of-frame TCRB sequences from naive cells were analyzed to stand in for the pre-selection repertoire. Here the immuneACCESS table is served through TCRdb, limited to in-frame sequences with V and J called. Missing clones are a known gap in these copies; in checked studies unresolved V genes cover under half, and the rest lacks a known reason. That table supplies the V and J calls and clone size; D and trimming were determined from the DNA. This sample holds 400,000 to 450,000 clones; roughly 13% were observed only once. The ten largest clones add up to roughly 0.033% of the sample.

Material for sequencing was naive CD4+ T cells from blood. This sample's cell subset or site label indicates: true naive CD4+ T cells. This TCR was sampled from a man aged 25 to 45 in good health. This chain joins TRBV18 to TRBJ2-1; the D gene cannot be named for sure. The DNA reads TGTGCCAGCTCAAGTCTGGGTCCCTCCTCCTACAATGAGCAGTTCTTC. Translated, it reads CASSSLGPSSYNEQFF.